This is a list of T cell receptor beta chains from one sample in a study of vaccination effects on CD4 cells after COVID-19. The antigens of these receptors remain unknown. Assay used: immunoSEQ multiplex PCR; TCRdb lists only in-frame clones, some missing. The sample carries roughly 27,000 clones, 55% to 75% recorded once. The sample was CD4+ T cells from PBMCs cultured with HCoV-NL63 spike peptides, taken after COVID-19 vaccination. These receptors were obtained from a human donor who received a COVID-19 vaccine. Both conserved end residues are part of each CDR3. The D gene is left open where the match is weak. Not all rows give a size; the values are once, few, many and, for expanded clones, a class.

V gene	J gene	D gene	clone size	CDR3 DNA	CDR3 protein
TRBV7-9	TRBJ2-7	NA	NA	TGTGCCAGCTCGATTCTGACTTGGGAGCAGTACTTC	CASSILTWEQYF
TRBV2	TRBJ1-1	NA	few	TGTGCCAGCAGTGAAGAGGGGGGACGAACTGAAGCTTTCTTT	CASSEEGGRTEAFF
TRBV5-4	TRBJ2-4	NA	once	TGTGCCAGCAGCTTGGTTCTCTCGGGAGCCAAAAACATTCAGTACTTC	CASSLVLSGAKNIQYF
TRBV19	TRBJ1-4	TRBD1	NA	TGTGCCAGTAGTACGGAGGACAGGGGGCCCGTAAAACTGTTTTTT	CASSTEDRGPVKLFF
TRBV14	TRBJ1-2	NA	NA	TGTGCCAGCAGCGCCGGGACCTTCTATGGCTACACCTTC	CASSAGTFYGYTF
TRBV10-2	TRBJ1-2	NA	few	TGCGCCAGCAGAGATCCAGGGAGTTCTGGCTACACCTTC	CASRDPGSSGYTF
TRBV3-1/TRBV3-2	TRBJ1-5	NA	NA	TGTGCCAGCAGCCAAGGGGAAAATCAGCCCCAGCATTTT	CASSQGENQPQHF
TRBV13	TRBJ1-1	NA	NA	TGTGCCAGCAGACTCCGATGGGCCGCTGAAGCTTTCTTT	CASRLRWAAEAFF
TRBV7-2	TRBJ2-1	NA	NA	TGTGCCAGCAGCTTAGTTTGGGTTGACTACAATGAGCAGTTCTTC	CASSLVWVDYNEQFF
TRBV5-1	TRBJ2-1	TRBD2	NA	TGCGCCAGCAGCTTAGGATCGGCAGCGGGAGGAAATGAGCAGTTCTTC	CASSLGSAAGGNEQFF
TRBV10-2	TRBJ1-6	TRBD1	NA	TGCGCCAGCAGCCAGCAGGGGGCAAATAATTCACCCCTCCACTTT	CASSQQGANNSPLHF
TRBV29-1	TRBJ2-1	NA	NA	TGCAGCGGGGGGGGGACAGGAGTCTCCTACAATGAGCAGTTCTTC	CSGGGTGVSYNEQFF
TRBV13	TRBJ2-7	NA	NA	TGTGCCAGCAGGCGGGGATCCCACCGGAGAGAGCAGTACTTC	CASRRGSHRREQYF
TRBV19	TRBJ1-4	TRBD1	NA	TGTGCCAGTTCCGACAGGGGAGGAACTAATGAAAAACTGTTTTTT	CASSDRGGTNEKLFF
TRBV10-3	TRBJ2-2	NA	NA	TGTGCCATCAGTGAGTCGGATTGGGGGCCCGGGGAGCTGTTTTTT	CAISESDWGPGELFF
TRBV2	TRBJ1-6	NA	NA	TGTGCCAGCCGGGGTAGCTCCTATAATTCACCCCTCCACTTT	CASRGSSYNSPLHF
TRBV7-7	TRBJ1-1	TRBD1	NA	TGTGCCAGCAGCTTAGTTGGCAGGGGGGTTGAGTCTGAAGCTTTCTTT	CASSLVGRGVESEAFF
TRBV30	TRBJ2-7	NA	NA	TGTGCCTGGAGTCGGTTGGCAGAAAACTACGAGCAGTACTTC	CAWSRLAENYEQYF
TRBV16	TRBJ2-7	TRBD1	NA	TGTGCCAGCAGCCAAAAATTGGGACAGGTATCCTACGAGCAGTACTTC	CASSQKLGQVSYEQYF
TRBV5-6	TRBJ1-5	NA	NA	TGTGCCAGCAGGTCCTTTCGGGAGGTGGGTCAGCCCCAGCATTTT	CASRSFREVGQPQHF
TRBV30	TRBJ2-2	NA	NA	TGTGCCTGGGGGTTCGGGGAGCTGTTTTTT	CAWGFGELFF
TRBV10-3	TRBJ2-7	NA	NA	TGTGCCATCAGTGAGGCGGTTGAAGGATCCTTAGGGGCCTACGAGCAGTACTTC	CAISEAVEGSLGAYEQYF
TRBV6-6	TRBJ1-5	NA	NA	TGTGCCAGCAGACTGGACAGCAATCAGCCCCAGCATTTT	CASRLDSNQPQHF
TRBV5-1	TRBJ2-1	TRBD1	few	TGCGCCAGCAGACAGGGGAATGAGCAGTTCTTC	CASRQGNEQFF
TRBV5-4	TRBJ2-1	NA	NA	TGTGCCAGCAGCTTGACAACACCCTCCTACAATGAGCAGTTCTTC	CASSLTTPSYNEQFF
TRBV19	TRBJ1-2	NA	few	TGTGCCAGTAGTGATATCTACTATGGCTACACCTTC	CASSDIYYGYTF
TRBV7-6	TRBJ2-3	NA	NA	TGTGCCAGCAGCTTCTTCGGGAGTGGGGATACGCAGTATTTT	CASSFFGSGDTQYF
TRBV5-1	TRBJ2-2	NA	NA	TGCGCCAGCAGGTGGTCGGAGCGAACCGGGGAGCTGTTTTTT	CASRWSERTGELFF
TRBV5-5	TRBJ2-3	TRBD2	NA	TGTGCCAGCAGCGCCGGGGGGGCCGGGTATACGCAGTATTTT	CASSAGGAGYTQYF
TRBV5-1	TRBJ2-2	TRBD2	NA	TGCGCCAGCAAGCGTGAGGGACTAGCGGGGGGATTCACCGGGGAGCTGTTTTTT	CASKREGLAGGFTGELFF
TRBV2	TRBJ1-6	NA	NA	TGTGCCACCCAAGGACAGCCCTCATCATCCCTCCACTTT	CATQGQPSSSLHF
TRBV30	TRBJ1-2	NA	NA	TGTGCCTGGTGGCGGGGGGGCGGCTACACCTTC	CAWWRGGGYTF
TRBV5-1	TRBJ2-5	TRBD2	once	TGCGCCAGCAGCTTGGCGGTAGCGGGTGCTCAAGAGACCCAGTACTTC	CASSLAVAGAQETQYF
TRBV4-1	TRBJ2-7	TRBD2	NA	TGCGCCAGCAGCCAAGGCCTGCGGGAGGTAAAGCAGTACTTC	CASSQGLREVKQYF
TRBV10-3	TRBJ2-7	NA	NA	TGTGCCATCAGTGAGGAAAGTTTTCTAGAGCAGTACTTC	CAISEESFLEQYF
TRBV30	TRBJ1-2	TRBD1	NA	TGTGCCTGGAGTCCGGGACAGGTCTATGGCTACACCTTC	CAWSPGQVYGYTF
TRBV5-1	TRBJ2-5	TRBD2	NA	TGCGCCAGCAGCTTCTTAGCGGGGGGACACCAAGAGACCCAGTACTTC	CASSFLAGGHQETQYF
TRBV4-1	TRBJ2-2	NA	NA	TGCGCCAGCAGCCAAGTGTCGGGAGTGGGAACCGGGGAGCTGTTTTTT	CASSQVSGVGTGELFF
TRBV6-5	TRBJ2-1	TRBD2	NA	TGTGCCAGCACCGAACTAGCGGGGGGGTACAATGAGCAGTTCTTC	CASTELAGGYNEQFF
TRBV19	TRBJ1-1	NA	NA	TGTGCCGGGGACGGGGCTTTCTTT	CAGDGAFF
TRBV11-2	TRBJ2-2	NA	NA	TGTGCCAGCAGCCGACCTGGAACCGGGGAGCTGTTTTTT	CASSRPGTGELFF
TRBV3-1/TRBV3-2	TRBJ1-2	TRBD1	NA	TGTGCCAGCAGCGTACAAGGAAGGGGGCATGGTGGTGGCTACACCTTC	CASSVQGRGHGGGYTF
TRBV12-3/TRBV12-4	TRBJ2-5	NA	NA	TGTGCCAGCAGTCAGAGTATCCAAGAGACCCAGTACTTC	CASSQSIQETQYF